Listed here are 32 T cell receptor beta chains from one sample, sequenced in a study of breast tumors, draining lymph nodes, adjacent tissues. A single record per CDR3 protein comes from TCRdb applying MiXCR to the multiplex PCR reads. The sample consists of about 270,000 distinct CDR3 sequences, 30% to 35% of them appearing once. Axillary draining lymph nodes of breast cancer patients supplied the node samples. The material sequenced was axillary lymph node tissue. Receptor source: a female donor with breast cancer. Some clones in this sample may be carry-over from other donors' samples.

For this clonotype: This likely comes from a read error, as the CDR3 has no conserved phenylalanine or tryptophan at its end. Here the CDR3 DNA reads TGTGCCAGCAGCTTATCAGGGTGGGAGCCTAGCAGCCGGGAGCTGTTTTCT. This translates into CASSLSGWEPSSRELFS. The genes are TRBV11-2 and TRBJ2-2; D possibly matches TRBD1 or TRBD2 (5 bases each). The CDR3 runs 17 residues. CDR1 and CDR2 from the germline V gene are SGHAT and FQNNGV. Trimming took 2 bases from V and 9 from J, leaving 22 bases between them.

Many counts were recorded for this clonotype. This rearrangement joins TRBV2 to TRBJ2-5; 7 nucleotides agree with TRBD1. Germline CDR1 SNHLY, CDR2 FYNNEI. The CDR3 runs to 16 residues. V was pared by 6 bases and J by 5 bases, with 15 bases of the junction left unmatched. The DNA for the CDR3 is TGTGCCAGCAGGAAGGGGGCGAGGTACCTCGAGGAGACCCAGTACTTC. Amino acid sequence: CASRKGARYLEETQYF.

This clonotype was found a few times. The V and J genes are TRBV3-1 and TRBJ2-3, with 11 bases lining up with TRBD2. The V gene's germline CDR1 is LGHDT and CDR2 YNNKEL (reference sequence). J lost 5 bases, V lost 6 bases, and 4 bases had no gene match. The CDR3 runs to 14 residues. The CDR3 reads CASRLAGGKDTQYF. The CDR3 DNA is TGTGCCAGCAGGCTAGCGGGAGGTAAAGATACGCAGTATTTT.

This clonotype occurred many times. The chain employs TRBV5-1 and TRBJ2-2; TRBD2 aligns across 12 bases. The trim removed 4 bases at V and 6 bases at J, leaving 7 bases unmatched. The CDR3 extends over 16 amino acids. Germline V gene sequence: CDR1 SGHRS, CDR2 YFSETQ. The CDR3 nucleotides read TGCGCCAGCAGCCTATCTAGCGGGAGGGGCGCCGGGGAGCTGTTTTTT. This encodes CASSLSSGRGAGELFF.

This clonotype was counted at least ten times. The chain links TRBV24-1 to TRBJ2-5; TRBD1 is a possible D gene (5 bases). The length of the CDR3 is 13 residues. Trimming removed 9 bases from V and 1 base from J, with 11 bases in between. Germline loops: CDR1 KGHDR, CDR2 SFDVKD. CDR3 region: CATGRAPQETQYF. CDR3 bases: TGTGCCACCGGCAGGGCACCCCAAGAGACCCAGTACTTC.

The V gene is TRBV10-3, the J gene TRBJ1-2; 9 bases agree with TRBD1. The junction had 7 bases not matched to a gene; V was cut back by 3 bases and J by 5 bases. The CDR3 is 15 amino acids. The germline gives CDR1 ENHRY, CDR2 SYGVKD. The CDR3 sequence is CAISESGTGIYGYTF. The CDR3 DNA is TGTGCCATCAGTGAATCCGGGACAGGGATATATGGCTACACCTTC.

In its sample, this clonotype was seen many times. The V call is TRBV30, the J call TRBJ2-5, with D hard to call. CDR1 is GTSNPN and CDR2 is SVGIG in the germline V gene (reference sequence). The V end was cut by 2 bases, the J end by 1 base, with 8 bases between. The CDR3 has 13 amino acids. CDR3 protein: CAWSSTGQETQYF. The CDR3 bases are TGTGCCTGGAGTTCCACTGGCCAAGAGACCCAGTACTTC.

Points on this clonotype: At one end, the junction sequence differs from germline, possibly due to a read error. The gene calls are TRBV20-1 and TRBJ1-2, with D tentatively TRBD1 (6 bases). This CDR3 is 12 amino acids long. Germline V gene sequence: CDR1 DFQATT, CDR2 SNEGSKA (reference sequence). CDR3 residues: CSVRRGADGSTF. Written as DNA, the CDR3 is TGCAGTGTCCGCCGGGGGGCTGATGGCTCCACCTTC.

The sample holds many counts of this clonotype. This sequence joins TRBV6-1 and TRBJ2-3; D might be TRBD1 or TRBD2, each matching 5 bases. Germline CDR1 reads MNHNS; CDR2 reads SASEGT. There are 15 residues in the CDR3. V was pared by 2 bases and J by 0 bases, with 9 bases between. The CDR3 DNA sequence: TGTGCCAGCAGTGAACAGAGGGGTAGCACAGATACGCAGTATTTT. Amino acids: CASSEQRGSTDTQYF.

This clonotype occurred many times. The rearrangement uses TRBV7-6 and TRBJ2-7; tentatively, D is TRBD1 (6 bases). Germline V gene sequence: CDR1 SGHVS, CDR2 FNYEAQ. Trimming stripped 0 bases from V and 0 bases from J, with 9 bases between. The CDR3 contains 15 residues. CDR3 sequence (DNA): TGTGCCAGCAGCTTAGCCAAGGACAGCTCCTACGAGCAGTACTTC. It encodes CASSLAKDSSYEQYF. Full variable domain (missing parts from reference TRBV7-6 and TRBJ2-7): GAGVSQSPRYKVTKRGQDVALRCDPISGHVSLYWYRQALGQGPEFLTYFNYEAQQDKSGLPNDRFSAERPEGSISTLTIQRTEQRDSAMYRCASSLAKDSSYEQYFGPGTRLTVT.

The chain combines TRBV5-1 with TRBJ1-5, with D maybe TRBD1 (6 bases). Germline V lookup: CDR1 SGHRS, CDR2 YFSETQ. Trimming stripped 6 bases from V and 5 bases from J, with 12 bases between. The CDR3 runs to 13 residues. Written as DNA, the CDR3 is TGCGCCAGCACCCTGGACAGCGATCAGCCCCAGCATTTT. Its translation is CASTLDSDQPQHF.

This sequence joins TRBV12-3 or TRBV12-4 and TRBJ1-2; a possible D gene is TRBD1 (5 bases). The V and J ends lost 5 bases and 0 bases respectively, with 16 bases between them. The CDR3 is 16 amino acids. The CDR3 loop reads CASSDLRGTSNYGYTF. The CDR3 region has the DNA TGTGCCAGCAGTGACTTACGAGGGACTTCTAACTATGGCTACACCTTC.

CDR3 in DNA: TGCAGCTTAGTATTGCAGCAAGAGACCCAGTACTTC. Translated, it gives CSLVLQQETQYF. The rearrangement joins TRBV29-1 to TRBJ2-3; D gene unclear. The better agreement between TRBJ2-5 and the DNA end casts doubt on the J call. The CDR3 totals 12 residues. The V gene's germline CDR1 is SQVTM and CDR2 ANQGSEA.

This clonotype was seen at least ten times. The CDR3 DNA reads TGCGCCAGCAGCCAGGGACAGGGTTTCTCGGGCGAGCAGTACTTC. Its translation is CASSQGQGFSGEQYF. V gene TRBV4-1 combines with J gene TRBJ2-7; 9 bases line up with TRBD1. The V segment lost 3 bases and the J segment 6 bases; nucleotides outside the gene matches: 9. The CDR3 extends over 15 amino acids. Germline CDR1 MGHRA, CDR2 YSYEKL.

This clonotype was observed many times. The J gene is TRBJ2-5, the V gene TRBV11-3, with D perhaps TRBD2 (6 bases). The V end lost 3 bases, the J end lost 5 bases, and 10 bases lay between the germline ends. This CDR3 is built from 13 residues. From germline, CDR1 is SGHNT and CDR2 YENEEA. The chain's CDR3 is CASSFGRSETQYF. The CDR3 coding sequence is TGTGCCAGCAGCTTTGGGAGGTCGGAGACCCAGTACTTC.

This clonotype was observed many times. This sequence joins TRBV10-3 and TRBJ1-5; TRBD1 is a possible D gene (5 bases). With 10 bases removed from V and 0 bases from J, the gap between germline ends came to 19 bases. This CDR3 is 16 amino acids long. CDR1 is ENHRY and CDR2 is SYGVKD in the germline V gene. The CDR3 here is CATTGREGYSNQPQHF. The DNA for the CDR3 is TGTGCCACCACGGGCAGGGAGGGATATAGCAATCAGCCCCAGCATTTT.

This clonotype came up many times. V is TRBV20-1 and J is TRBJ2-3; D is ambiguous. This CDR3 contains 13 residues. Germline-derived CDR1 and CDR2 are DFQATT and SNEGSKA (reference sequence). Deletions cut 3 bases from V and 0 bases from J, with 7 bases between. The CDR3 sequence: CSARVPSTDTQYF. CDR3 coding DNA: TGCAGTGCTAGGGTCCCCAGCACAGATACGCAGTATTTT.

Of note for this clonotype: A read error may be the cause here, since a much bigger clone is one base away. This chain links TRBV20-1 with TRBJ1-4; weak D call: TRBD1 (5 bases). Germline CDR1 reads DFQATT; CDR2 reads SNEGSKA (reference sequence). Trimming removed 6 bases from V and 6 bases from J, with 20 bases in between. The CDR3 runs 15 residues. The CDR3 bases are TGCAGTGCCGACTCGGGACTTCGGGGGGATGAAAAACTGTTTTTT. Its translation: CSADSGLRGDEKLFF.

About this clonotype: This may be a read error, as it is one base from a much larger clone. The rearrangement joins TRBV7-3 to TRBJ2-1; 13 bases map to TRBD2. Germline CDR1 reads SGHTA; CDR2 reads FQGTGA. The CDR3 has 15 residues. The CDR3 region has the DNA TGTGCCAGCAGCCTCGGGACTAGCGGGACGAATGAGCAGCTCTTC. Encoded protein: CASSLGTSGTNEQLF.

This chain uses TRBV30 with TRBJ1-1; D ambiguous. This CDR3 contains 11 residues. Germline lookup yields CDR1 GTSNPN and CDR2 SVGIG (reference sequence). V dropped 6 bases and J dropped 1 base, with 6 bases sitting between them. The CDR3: CACYKNTEAFF. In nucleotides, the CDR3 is TGTGCCTGCTACAAGAACACTGAAGCTTTCTTT. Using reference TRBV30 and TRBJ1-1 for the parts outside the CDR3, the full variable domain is SQTIHQWPATLVQPVGSPLSLECTVEGTSNPNLYWYRQAAGRGLQLLFYSVGIGQISSEVPQNLSASRPQDRQFILSSKKLLLSDSGFYLCACYKNTEAFFGQGTRLTVV.

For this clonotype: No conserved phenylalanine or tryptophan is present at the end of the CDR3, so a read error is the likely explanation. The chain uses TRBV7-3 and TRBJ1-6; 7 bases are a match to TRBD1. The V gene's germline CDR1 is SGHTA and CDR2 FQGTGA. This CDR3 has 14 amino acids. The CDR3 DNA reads TGCGCCAGCAGCGTGACAGGGCAGAATTCACCCCTCCACCTT. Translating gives CASSVTGQNSPLHL.

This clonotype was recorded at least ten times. The CDR3 protein is CASSEKPTAYEQYF. The CDR3 DNA reads as TGCGCCAGCAGCGAAAAACCCACGGCCTACGAGCAGTACTTC. This chain connects TRBV5-1 to TRBJ2-7, with unresolved D. The germline V gene encodes CDR1 SGHRS and CDR2 YFSETQ. V shed 4 bases and J shed 2 bases, with 13 bases lying between them. The CDR3 spans 14 residues.

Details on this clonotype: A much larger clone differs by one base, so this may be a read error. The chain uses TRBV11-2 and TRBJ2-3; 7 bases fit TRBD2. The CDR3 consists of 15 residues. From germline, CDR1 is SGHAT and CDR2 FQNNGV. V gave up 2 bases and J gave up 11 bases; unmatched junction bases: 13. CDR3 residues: CASSLSGRTEGMQYF. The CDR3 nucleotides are TGTGCCAGCAGCTTATCCGGGAGGACTGAGGGTATGCAGTATTTT.

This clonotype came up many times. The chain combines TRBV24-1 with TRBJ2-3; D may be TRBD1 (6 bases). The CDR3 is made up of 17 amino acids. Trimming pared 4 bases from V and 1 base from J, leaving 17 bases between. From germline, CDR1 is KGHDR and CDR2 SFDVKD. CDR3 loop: CATSDRRDNPGTDTQYF. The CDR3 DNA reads TGTGCCACCAGTGACCGCCGGGACAACCCTGGCACAGATACGCAGTATTTT.

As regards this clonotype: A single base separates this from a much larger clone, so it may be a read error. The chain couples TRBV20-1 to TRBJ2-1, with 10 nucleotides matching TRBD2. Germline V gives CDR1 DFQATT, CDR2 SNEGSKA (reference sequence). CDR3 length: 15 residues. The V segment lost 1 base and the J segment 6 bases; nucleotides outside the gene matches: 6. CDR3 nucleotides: TGCAGTGCTAGAGGTCTAGCGGGGGAATCCAATGAGCAGTTCTTC. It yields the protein CSARGLAGESNEQFF.

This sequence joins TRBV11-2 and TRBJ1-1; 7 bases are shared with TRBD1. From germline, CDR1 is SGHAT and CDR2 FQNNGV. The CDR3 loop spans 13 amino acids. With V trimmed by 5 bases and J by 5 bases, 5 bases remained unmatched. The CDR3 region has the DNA TGTGCCAGCAGCCCGACAGGGTTGACTGAAGCTTTCTTT. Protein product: CASSPTGLTEAFF.

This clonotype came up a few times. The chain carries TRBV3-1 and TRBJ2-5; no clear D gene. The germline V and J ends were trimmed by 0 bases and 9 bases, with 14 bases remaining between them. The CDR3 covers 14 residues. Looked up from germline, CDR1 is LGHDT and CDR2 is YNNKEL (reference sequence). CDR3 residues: CASSQDNSHRAQYF. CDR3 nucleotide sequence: TGTGCCAGCAGCCAAGATAATTCCCATCGGGCCCAGTACTTC.

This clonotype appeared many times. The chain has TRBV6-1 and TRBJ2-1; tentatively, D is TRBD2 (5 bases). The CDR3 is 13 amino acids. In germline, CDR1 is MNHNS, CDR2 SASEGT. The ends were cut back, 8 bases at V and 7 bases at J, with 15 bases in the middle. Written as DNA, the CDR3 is TGTGCCAGCCACATCGGGGTACGAAATGAGCAGTTCTTC. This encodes CASHIGVRNEQFF.

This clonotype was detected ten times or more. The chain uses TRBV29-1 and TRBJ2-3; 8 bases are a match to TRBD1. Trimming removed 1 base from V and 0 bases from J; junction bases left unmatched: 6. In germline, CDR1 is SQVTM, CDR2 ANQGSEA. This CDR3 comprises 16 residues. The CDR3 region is CSVEGGQGFSTDTQYF. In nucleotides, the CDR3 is TGCAGCGTTGAAGGTGGACAGGGTTTTAGCACAGATACGCAGTATTTT.

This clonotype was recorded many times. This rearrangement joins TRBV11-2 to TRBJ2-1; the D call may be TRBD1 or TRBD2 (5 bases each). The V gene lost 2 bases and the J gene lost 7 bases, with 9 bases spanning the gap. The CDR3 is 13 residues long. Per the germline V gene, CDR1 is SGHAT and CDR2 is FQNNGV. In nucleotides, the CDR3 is TGTGCCAGCAGCTTACCGTGGGGGAATGAGCAGTTCTTC. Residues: CASSLPWGNEQFF.

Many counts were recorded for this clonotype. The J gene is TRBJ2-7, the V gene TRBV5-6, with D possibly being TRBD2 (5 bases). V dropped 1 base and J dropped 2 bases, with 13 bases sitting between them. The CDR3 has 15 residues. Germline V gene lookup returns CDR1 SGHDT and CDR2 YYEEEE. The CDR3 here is CASSLKRSGPYEQYF. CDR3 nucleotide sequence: TGTGCCAGCAGCTTGAAGAGGAGCGGACCCTACGAGCAGTACTTC.

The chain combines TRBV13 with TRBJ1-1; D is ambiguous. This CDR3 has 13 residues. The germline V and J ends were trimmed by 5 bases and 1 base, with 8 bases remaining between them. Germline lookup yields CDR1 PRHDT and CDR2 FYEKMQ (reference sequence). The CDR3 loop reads CASSHRQNTEAFF. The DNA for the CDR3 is TGTGCCAGCAGCCACCGACAGAACACTGAAGCTTTCTTT.